The 10 T cell receptor beta chains presented below share a single source sample, sequenced in a study of control samples from healthy donors and cancer patients. TCRdb keeps only in-frame clones here, not all; method: immunoSEQ multiplex PCR. The sample lists roughly 90,000 clones, about 89% occurring once. Sequenced input: PBMCs. The origin of the receptors is a woman between 50 and 59 years old with colorectal cancer.

This clone was seen a few times. The chain has TRBV7-3 and TRBJ2-3; D is possibly TRBD2 (5 bases). This CDR3 is 16 amino acids long. V was clipped by 5 bases and J by 0 bases, with 15 bases between them. The germline CDR1 and CDR2 sequences are SGHTA and FQGTGA. CDR3 coding DNA: TGTGCCAGCAGCAAACGAGCGGAGCCTAGCACAGATACGCAGTATTTT. This translates into CASSKRAEPSTDTQYF.

The CDR3 DNA reads TGTGCCAGCAGTGATCCCACGGGGGGCGGGGCCTACAATGAGCAGTTCTTC. Amino acid sequence: CASSDPTGGGAYNEQFF. The chain couples TRBV25-1 to TRBJ2-1; D is possibly TRBD2 (7 bases). V was shortened by 3 bases and J by 2 bases, with 17 bases between the two germline ends. Germline loops: CDR1 MGHDK, CDR2 SYGVNS. The CDR3 is made up of 17 amino acids.

CDR3 in DNA: TGTGCCATCAGTGAGCGGTACGGGACTATAGGCTACACCTTC. Its protein product is CAISERYGTIGYTF. This chain uses TRBV10-3 with TRBJ1-2; D might be TRBD1 (5 bases). Trimming cost V 2 bases and J 8 bases, with 15 bases left between them. The CDR3 is made up of 14 amino acids. Germline CDR1 is ENHRY and CDR2 is SYGVKD.

V is TRBV7-2 and J is TRBJ2-1; TRBD1 or TRBD2 may be the D gene (5 bases each). Looked up from germline, CDR1 is SGHTA and CDR2 is FQGNSA. Trimming removed 1 base at V and 3 bases at J, with 10 bases between. This CDR3 spans 15 amino acids. CDR3 coding DNA: TGTGCCAGCAGCTTAGGGGGGTTGGGCTACAATGAGCAGTTCTTC. Its translation is CASSLGGLGYNEQFF.

The chain carries TRBV15 and TRBJ2-5; tentatively, D is TRBD2 (6 bases). The germline V gene encodes CDR1 LNHNV and CDR2 YYDKDF (reference sequence). Trimming left V 0 bases short and J 1 base short, with 9 bases between. The CDR3 is 15 residues long. The CDR3 loop reads CATSRDPGVQETQYF. CDR3 sequence (DNA): TGTGCCACCAGCAGAGATCCGGGGGTCCAAGAGACCCAGTACTTC.

The CDR3 region has the DNA TGTGCCAGCAGCTTGCGTGGTATGAACACTGAAGCTTTCTTT. Its translation: CASSLRGMNTEAFF. This chain joins TRBV5-8 and TRBJ1-1, with D unresolved. CDR1 is SGHTS, CDR2 YDEGEE, per germline. This CDR3 spans 14 amino acids. Trimming stripped 1 base from V and 0 bases from J, with 7 bases between.

This chain joins TRBV19 and TRBJ1-5, with D uncertain. V lost 5 bases and J 0 bases, leaving 11 bases between the germline ends. This CDR3 has 15 amino acids. The germline CDR1 and CDR2 sequences are LNHDA and SQIVND (reference sequence). The CDR3, as DNA: TGTGCCAGTAGTTCCCGGCCGTATAGCAATCAGCCCCAGCATTTT. Its protein product is CASSSRPYSNQPQHF.

The gene calls are TRBV3-1 (or the pseudogene TRBV3-2) and TRBJ1-2; 7 bases fit TRBD1. This CDR3 region has 14 residues. The junction had 6 bases not matched to a gene; V was cut back by 1 base and J by 7 bases. The germline V gene has CDR1 LGHDT and CDR2 YNNKEL (reference sequence). The CDR3 is CASSQAGTVGGYTF. The DNA of the CDR3 is TGTGCCAGCAGCCAAGCAGGGACAGTGGGTGGCTACACCTTC.

This chain joins TRBV5-1 and TRBJ1-4; 10 bases fit TRBD1. The V gene end was trimmed by 2 bases and the J gene end by 5 bases; junction bases not matched to a gene: 6. The CDR3 length is 16 residues. The V gene's germline CDR1 is SGHRS and CDR2 YFSETQ. The CDR3 coding sequence is TGCGCCAGCAGCTTTACCCCGGGACAGGGGAATGAAAAACTGTTTTTT. Protein product: CASSFTPGQGNEKLFF. Using reference TRBV5-1 and TRBJ1-4 for the parts outside the CDR3, the full variable domain is KAGVTQTPRYLIKTRGQQVTLSCSPISGHRSVSWYQQTPGQGLQFLFEYFSETQRNKGNFPGRFSGRQFSNSRSEMNVSTLELGDSALYLCASSFTPGQGNEKLFFGSGTQLSVL.

V usage is TRBV5-4 and J usage is TRBJ2-1, with 10 bases identical to TRBD1. Germline V gene lookup returns CDR1 SGHNT and CDR2 YYREEE (reference sequence). The CDR3 spans 14 residues. V was pared by 4 bases and J by 7 bases, with 5 bases of the junction left unmatched. The CDR3 bases are TGTGCCAGCAGCGACGGGACAGGGGCGAATGAGCAGTTCTTC. Its translation: CASSDGTGANEQFF.